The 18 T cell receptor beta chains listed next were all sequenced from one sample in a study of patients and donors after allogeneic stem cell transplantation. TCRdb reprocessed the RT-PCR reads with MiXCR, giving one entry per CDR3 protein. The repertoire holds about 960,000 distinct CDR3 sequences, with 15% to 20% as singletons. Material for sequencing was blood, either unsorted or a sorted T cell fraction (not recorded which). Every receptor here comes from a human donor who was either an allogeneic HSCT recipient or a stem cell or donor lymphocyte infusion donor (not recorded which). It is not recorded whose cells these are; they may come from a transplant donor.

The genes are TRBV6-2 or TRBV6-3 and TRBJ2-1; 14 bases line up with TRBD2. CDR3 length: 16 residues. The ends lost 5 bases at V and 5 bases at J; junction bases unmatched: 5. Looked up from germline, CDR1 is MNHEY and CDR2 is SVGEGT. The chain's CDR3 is CASSRGLAGGHNEQFF. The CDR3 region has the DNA TGTGCCAGCAGTCGTGGACTAGCGGGGGGCCACAATGAGCAGTTCTTC.

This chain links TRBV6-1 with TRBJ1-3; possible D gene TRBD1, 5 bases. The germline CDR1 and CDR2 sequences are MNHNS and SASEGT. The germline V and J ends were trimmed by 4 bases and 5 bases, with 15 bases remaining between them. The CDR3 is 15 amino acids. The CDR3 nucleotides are TGTGCCAGCAGTGGTCGGGCGCAGGGTCGAAACACCATATATTTT. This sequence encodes CASSGRAQGRNTIYF.

CDR3 residues: CSGGVAGGAYNEQFF. The CDR3 nucleotides read TGCAGCGGGGGGGTAGCGGGAGGCGCCTACAATGAGCAGTTCTTC. This chain connects TRBV29-1 to TRBJ2-1; 10 bases are a match to TRBD2. Germline V gene data show CDR1 as SQVTM and CDR2 as ANQGSEA. This CDR3 is 15 amino acids long. V was pared by 7 bases and J by 2 bases, with 8 bases of the junction left unmatched.

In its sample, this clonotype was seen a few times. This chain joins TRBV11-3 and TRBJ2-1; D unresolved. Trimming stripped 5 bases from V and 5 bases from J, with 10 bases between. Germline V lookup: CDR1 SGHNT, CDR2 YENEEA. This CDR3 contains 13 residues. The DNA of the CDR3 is TGTGCCAGCAGCCCCAACACAGACAATGAGCAGTTCTTC. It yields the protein CASSPNTDNEQFF.

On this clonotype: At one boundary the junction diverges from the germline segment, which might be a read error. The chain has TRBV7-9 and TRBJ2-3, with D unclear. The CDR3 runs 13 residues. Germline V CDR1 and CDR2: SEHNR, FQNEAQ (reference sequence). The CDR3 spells CASRLDVTDTQYF. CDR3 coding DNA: TGTGCCAGCAGATTAGACGTCACAGATACGCAGTATTTT. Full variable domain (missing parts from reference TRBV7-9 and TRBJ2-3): DTGVSQNPRHKITKRGQNVTFRCDPISEHNRLYWYRQTLGQGPEFLTYFQNEAQLEKSRLLSDRFSAERPKGSFSTLEIQRTEQGDSAMYLCASRLDVTDTQYFGPGTRLTVL.

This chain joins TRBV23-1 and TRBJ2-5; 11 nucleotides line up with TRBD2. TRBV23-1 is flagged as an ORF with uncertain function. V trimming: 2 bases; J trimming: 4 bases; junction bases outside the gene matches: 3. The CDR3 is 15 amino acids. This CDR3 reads CASSQNGLAGETQYF. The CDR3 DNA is TGCGCCAGCAGTCAAAACGGACTAGCGGGAGAGACCCAGTACTTC.

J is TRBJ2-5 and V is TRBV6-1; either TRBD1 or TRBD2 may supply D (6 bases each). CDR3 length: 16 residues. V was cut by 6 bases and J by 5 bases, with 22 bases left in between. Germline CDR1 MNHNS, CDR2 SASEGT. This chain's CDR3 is CASSRFGLPQGETQYF. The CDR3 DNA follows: TGTGCCAGCAGCCGTTTTGGACTACCCCAGGGGGAGACCCAGTACTTC.

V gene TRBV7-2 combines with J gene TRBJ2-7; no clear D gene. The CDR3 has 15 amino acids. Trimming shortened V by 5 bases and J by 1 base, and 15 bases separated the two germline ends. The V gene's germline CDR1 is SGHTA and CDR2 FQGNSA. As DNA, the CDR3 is TGTGCCAGCAGCGTATTCATAGCCAGTTCCTACGAGCAGTACTTC. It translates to CASSVFIASSYEQYF.

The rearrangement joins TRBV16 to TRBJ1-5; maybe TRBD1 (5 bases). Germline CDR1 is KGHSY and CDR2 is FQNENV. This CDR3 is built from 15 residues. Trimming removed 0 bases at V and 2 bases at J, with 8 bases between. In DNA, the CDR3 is TGTGCCAGCAGCCAATCAGGGGTGGGCAATCAGCCCCAGCATTTT. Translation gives CASSQSGVGNQPQHF. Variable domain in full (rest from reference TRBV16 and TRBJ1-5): GEEVAQTPKHLVRGEGQKAKLYCAPIKGHSYVFWYQQVLKNEFKFLISFQNENVFDETGMPKERFSAKCLPNSPCSLEIQATKLEDSAVYFCASSQSGVGNQPQHFGDGTRLSIL.

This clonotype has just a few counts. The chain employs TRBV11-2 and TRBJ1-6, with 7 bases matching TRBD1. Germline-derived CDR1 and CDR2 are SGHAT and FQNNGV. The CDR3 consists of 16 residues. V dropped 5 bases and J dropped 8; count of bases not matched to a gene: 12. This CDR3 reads CASSPRQGSLHSPLHF. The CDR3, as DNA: TGTGCCAGCAGCCCCCGACAGGGTTCACTCCATTCACCCCTCCACTTT.

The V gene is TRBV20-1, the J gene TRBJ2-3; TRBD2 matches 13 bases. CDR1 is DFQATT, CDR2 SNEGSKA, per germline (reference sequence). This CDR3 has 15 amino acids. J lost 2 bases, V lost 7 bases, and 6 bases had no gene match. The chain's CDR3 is CSGAGTSGNTDTQYF. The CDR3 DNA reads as TGCAGTGGGGCCGGGACTAGCGGGAACACAGATACGCAGTATTTT.

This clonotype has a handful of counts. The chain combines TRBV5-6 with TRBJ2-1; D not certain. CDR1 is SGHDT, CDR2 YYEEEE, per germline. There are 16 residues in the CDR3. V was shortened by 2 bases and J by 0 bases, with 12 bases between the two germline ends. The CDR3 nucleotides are TGTGCCAGCAGCTTAGTTCCGAGGAGCTCCTACAATGAGCAGTTCTTC. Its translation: CASSLVPRSSYNEQFF.

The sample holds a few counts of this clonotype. CDR3 residues: CASSEWDGQRSTNEKLFF. CDR3 sequence (DNA): TGTGCCAGCAGTGAGTGGGACGGACAGAGATCAACTAATGAAAAACTGTTTTTT. The chain couples TRBV25-1 to TRBJ1-4; tentatively, D is TRBD1 (6 bases). Germline CDR1 MGHDK, CDR2 SYGVNS. V was shortened by 3 bases and J by 0 bases, with 17 bases between the two germline ends. CDR3 size: 18 residues.

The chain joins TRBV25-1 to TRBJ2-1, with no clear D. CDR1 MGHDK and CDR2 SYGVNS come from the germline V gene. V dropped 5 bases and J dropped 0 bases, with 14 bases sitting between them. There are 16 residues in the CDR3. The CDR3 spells CASSPESHRSYNEQFF. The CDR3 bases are TGTGCCAGCAGTCCCGAAAGCCACCGCTCCTACAATGAGCAGTTCTTC. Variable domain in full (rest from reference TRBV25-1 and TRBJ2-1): EADIYQTPRYLVIGTGKKITLECSQTMGHDKMYWYQQDPGMELHLIHYSYGVNSTEKGDLSSESTVSRIRTEHFPLTLESARPSHTSQYLCASSPESHRSYNEQFFGPGTRLTVL.

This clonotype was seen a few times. CDR3 region: CSVGARRGFSYEQYF. As DNA, the CDR3 is TGCAGCGTTGGGGCTAGGCGAGGGTTTTCCTACGAGCAGTACTTC. The V gene is TRBV29-1, the J gene TRBJ2-7, with D possibly being TRBD2 (5 bases). V was pared by 4 bases and J by 1 base, with 17 bases between. CDR3 length: 15 residues. Germline V gene data show CDR1 as SQVTM and CDR2 as ANQGSEA.

CDR3 in DNA: TGTGCCAGCAGTTACCTGGAGAACCGAGGTGTGGGTGAGCAGTTCTTC. It translates to CASSYLENRGVGEQFF. V and J are TRBV14 and TRBJ2-1; D is uncertain. Between the trimmed V and J ends, which lost 6 bases and 9 bases, there was a span of 24 bases. Germline loops: CDR1 SGHDN, CDR2 FVKESK. This CDR3 is built from 16 residues. Combining the CDR3 with reference TRBV14 and TRBJ2-1 gives the whole variable domain EAGVTQFPSHSVIEKGQTVTLRCDPISGHDNLYWYRRVMGKEIKFLLHFVKESKQDESGMPNNRFLAERTGGTYSTLKVQPAELEDSGVYFCASSYLENRGVGEQFFGPGTRLTVL.

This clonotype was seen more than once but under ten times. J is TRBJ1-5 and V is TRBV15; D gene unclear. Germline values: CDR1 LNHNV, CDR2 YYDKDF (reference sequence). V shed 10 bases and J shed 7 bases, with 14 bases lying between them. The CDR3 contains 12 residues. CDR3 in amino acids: CAIGPSRQPQHF. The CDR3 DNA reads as TGTGCCATCGGGCCATCCCGCCAGCCCCAGCATTTT.

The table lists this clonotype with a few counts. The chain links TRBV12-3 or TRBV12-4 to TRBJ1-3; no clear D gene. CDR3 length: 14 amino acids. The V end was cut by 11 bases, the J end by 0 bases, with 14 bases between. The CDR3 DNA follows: TGTGCCTCTCAGCCCGCAGGCTCTGGAAACACCATATATTTT. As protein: CASQPAGSGNTIYF.